This T cell receptor (beta chain) was sequenced during a study of CD8 T cells in ankylosing spondylitis. From the 5' RACE reads, TCRdb called clonotypes with MiXCR, one entry per CDR3 protein. The top ten clones hold 7.5% to 9.5% of a sample with 250,000 to 300,000 distinct CDR3 sequences, roughly 20% of them seen once. Sample: blood, either unsorted or a sorted T cell fraction (not recorded which). This receptor was taken from a male donor with ankylosing spondylitis or in good health (not recorded which).

CDR3 residues: CSVVPSNTDTQYF. The CDR3 nucleotides are TGCAGCGTTGTGCCTAGTAACACAGATACGCAGTATTTT. V is TRBV29-1 and J is TRBJ2-3; no clear D. V lost 4 bases and J 2 bases, leaving 10 bases between the germline ends. The CDR3 is 13 amino acids. Germline CDR1 is SQVTM and CDR2 is ANQGSEA.